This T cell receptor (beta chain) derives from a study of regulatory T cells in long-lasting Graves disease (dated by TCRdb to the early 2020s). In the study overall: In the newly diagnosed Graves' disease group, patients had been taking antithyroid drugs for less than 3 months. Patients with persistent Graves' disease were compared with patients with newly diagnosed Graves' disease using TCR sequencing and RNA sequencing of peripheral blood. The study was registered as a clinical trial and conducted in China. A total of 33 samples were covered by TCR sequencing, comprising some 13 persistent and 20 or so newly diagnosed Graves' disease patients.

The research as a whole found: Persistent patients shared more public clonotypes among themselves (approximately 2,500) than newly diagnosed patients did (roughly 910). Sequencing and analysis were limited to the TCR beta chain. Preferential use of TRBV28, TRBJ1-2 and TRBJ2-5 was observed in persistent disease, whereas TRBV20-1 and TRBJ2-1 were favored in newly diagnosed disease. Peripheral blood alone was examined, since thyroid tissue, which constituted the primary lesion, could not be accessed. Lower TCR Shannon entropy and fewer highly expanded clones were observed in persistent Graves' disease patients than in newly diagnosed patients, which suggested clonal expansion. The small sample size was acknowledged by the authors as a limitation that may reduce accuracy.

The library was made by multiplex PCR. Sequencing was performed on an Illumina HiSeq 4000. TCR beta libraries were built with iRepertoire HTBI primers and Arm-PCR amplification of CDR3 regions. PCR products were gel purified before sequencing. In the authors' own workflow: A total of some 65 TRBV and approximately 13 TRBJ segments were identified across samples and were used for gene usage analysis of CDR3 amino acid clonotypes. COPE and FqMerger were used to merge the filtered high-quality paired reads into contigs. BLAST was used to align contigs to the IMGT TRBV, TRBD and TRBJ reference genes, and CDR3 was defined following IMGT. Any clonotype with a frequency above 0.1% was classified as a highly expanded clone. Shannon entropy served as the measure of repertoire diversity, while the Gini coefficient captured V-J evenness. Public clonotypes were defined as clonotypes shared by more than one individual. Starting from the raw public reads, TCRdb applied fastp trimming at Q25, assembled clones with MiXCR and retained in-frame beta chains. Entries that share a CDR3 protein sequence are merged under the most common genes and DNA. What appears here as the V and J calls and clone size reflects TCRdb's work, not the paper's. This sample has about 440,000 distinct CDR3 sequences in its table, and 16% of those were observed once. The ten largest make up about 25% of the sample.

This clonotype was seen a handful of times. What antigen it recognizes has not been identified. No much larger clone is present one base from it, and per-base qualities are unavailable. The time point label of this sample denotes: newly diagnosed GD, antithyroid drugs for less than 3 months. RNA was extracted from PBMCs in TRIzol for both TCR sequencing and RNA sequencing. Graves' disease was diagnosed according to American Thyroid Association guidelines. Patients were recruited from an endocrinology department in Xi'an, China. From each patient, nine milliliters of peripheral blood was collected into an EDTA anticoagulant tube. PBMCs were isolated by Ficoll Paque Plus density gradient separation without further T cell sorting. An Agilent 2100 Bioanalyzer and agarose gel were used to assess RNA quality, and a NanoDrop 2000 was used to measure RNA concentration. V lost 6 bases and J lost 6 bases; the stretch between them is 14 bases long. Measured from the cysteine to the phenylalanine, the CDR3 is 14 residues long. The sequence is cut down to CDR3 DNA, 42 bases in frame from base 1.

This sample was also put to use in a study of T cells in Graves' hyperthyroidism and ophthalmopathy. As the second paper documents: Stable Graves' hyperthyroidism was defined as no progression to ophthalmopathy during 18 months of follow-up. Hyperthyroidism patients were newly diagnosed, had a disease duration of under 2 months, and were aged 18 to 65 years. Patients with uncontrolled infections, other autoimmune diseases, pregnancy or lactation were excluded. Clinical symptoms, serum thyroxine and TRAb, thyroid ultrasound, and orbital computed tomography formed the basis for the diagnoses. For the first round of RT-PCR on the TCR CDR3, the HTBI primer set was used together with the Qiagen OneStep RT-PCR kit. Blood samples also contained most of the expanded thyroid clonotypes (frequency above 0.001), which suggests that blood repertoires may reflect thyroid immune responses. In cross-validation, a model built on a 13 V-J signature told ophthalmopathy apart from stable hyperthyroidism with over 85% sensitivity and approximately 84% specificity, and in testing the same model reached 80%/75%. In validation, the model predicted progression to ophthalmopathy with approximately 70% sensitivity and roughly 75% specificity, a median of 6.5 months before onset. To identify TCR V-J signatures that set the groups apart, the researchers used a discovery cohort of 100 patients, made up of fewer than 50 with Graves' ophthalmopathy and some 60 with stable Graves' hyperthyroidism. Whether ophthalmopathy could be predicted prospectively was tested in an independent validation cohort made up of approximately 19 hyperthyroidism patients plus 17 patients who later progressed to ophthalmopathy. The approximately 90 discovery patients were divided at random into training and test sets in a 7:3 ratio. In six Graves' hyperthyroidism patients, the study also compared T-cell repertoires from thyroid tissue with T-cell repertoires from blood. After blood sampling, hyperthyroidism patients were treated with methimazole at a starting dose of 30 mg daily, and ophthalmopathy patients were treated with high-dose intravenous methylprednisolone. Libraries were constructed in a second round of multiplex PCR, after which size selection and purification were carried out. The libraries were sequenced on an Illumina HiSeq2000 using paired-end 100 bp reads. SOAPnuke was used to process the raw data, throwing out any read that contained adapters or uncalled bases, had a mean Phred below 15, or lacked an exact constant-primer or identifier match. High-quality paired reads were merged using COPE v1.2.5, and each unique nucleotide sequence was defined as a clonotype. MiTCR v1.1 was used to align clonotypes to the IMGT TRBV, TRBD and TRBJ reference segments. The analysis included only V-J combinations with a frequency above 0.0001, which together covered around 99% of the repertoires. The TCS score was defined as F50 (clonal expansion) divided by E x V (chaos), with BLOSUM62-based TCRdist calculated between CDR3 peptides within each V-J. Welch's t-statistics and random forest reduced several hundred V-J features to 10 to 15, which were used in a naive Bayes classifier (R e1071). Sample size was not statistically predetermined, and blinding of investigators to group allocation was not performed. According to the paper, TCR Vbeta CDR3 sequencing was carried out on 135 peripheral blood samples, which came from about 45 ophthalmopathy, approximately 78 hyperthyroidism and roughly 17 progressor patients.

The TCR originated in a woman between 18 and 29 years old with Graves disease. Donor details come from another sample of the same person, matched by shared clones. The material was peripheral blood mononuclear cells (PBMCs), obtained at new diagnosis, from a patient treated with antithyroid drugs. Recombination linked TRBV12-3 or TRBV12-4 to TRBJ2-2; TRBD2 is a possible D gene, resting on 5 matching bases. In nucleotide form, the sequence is TGTGCCAGCAGCGTAGGACTTACCCCCGGGGAGCTGTTTTTT. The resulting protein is CASSVGLTPGELFF.